This T cell receptor beta chain was identified in a study of blood T cell repertoires in COVID-19. On the study more broadly: Spain, Italy and the United States supplied samples that represented acute and convalescent COVID-19. T cells, B-cell-depleted T cells, or PBMCs supplied cDNA or gDNA.

As handled by the study authors: By means of reference gene primer amplification, nucleated cell counts were estimated. Assay used: immunoSEQ multiplex PCR; TCRdb lists only in-frame clones, some missing. The V and J calls and the clone size are those of that table, but D and trimming were determined from the DNA. The sample carries about 250,000 clones, around 90% recorded once. This CDR3 is built from 17 residues. CDR1 and CDR2 from the germline V gene are SGHTA and FQGNSA. With 4 bases removed from V and 0 bases from J, the gap between germline ends came to 16 bases. The sequencing input was peripheral blood. The TCR was taken from a woman between 35 and 50 years old who had recovered from COVID-19. The chain uses TRBV7-2 and TRBJ2-1; maybe TRBD1 (5 bases). The CDR3: CASSSRGISTSYNEQFF. CDR3 nucleotides: TGTGCCAGCAGCTCTAGGGGAATTTCAACCTCCTACAATGAGCAGTTCTTC.